The source of this T cell receptor (beta chain) is a study of blood T cell repertoires in COVID-19. The overall study: The analysed material was cDNA or gDNA that came from T cells, B-cell-depleted T cells, or PBMCs.

Trimming removed 0 bases from V and 1 base from J, with 7 bases in between. Germline CDR1 reads LGHNA; CDR2 reads YSLEER. The CDR3 length is 15 residues. Per the original methods: How many nucleated cells were present was estimated from reference gene primer amplification. Using immunoSEQ multiplex PCR, the repertoire was profiled, and TCRdb retains in-frame clones only, with some absent. V and J calls and clone size are copied from that table; D and trimming were computed from the DNA. The sample records fewer than 400,000 clones, more than 90% being singletons. Residents of 24 US areas, aged roughly 18 to 89 years, made up the participants. Two negative PCRs, clearance, or symptom resolution were required of recovered Cohort 3 donors.

This chain connects TRBV4-3 to TRBJ2-1; D possibly corresponds to TRBD2 (6 bases). The clonotype comes from a woman younger than 45 who had recovered from COVID-19. Sequenced input: PBMCs or T cells enriched from blood (not recorded which). CDR3 amino acids: CASSQDGGSYNEQFF. The CDR3 DNA sequence: TGCGCCAGCAGCCAAGACGGGGGTTCCTACAATGAGCAGTTCTTC.